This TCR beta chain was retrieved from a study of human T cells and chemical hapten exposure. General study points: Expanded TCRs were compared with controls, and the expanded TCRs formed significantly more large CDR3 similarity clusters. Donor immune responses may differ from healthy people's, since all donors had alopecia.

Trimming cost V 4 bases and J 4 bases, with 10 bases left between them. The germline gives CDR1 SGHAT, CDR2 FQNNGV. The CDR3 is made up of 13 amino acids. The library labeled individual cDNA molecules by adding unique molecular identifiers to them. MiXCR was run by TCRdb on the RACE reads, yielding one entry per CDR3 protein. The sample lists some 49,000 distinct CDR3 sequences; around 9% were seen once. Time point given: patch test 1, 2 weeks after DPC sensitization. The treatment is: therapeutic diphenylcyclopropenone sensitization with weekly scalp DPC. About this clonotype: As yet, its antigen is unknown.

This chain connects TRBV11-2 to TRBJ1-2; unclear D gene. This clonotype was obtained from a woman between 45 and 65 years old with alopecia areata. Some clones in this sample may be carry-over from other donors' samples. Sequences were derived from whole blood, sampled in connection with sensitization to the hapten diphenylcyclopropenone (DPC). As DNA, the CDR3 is TGTGCCAGCAGCTCTCTGGTACCCTATGGCTACACCTTC. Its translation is CASSSLVPYGYTF.